The T cell receptor beta chain under discussion was sequenced for a study of OX40 agonist ivuxolimab in advanced cancers. About the study: Of mixed ages from about 23 to 85 and averaging approximately 60 years, the group was roughly 83% male. Study-level findings and limits: Relative to CD4+ cells, CD8+ T cells on average had more expanded clones. Certain nonresponders likewise exhibited a low normalized T-cell clonal expansion.

In regard to this clone: The antigen is not known.

The CDR3 is made up of 11 amino acids. Trimming took off 6 bases at V and 6 bases at J, with 9 bases between the two ends. Per germline, CDR1 MNHEY and CDR2 SVGAGI. Blood specimens came from baseline, cycle 4 day 1, and cycle 7 day 1. Repertoires were generated with immunoSEQ multiplex PCR, while TCRdb's copy carries only in-frame clones and drops some. The sample holds 65,000 to 95,000 clones, around nine tenths seen once. Source: CD4+ or CD8+ T cells sorted from blood, taken in a trial of the OX40 agonist ivuxolimab. This sequence was found in an adult with an advanced solid tumor such as melanoma, head and neck, liver or kidney cancer. This chain links TRBV6-5 with TRBJ2-7; D is unresolved. The CDR3 DNA reads TGTGCCAGCAGGGCGCCCGGCGAGCAGTACTTC. As protein: CASRAPGEQYF.